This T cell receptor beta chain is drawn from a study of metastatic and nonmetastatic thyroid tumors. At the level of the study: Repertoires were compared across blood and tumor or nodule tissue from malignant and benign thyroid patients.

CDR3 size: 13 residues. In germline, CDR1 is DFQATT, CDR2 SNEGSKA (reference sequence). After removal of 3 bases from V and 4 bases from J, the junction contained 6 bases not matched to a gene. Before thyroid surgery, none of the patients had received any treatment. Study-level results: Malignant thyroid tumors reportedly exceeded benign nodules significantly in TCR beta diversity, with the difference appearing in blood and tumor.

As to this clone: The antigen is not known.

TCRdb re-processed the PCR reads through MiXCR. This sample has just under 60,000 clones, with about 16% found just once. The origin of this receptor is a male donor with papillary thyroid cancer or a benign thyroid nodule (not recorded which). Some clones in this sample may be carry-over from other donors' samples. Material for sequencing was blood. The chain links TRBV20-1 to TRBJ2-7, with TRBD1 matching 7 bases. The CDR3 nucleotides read TGCAGTGCTAGCCCGGACAGGCTGTACGAGCAGTACTTC. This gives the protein CSASPDRLYEQYF.